A selection of T cell receptor beta chains follows, all from one sample in a study of shared clonotypes between healthy human individuals. Generated by immunoSEQ multiplex PCR, the TCRdb table keeps only in-frame clones and is missing some. The table has about 2 million clones, just under 95% seen once. The sequencing input was naive CD8+ T cells sorted from blood. These receptors were collected from a man younger than 35 in good health. Each CDR3 is given with its conserved first and last residue. A D gene is named only where the DNA matches it firmly. Only some rows state a clone size, as once, few, many or a class for expanded clones.

>TRBV11-3|TRBJ1-5|-|-
CASSLGAQGTGPQHF
TGTGCCAGCAGCTTAGGGGCTCAGGGAACGGGGCCCCAGCATTTT
>TRBV15|TRBJ2-7|-|-
CATSRGWDQAYEQYF
TGTGCCACCAGCAGAGGTTGGGACCAAGCCTACGAGCAGTACTTC
>TRBV4-1|TRBJ2-1|TRBD1|-
CASSQVTGVVFYNEQFF
TGCGCCAGCAGCCAAGTTACAGGGGTGGTTTTCTACAATGAGCAGTTCTTC
>TRBV4-1|TRBJ1-3|TRBD1|-
CASSPGQAYTIYF
TGCGCCAGCAGCCCGGGACAGGCTTACACCATATATTTT
>TRBV27|TRBJ1-4|-|-
CASSLSRGEDLATNEKLFF
TGTGCCAGCAGTTTATCGAGAGGAGAGGACCTAGCAACTAATGAAAAACTGTTTTTT
>TRBV11-2|TRBJ2-7|-|-
CASSLVPGHEQYF
TGTGCCAGCAGCTTAGTTCCCGGGCACGAGCAGTACTTC
>TRBV10-2|TRBJ2-1|TRBD1|-
CASAGTGTYNEQFF
TGCGCCAGCGCCGGGACAGGGACCTACAATGAGCAGTTCTTC
>TRBV7-8|TRBJ2-5|TRBD2|once
CASSFSAGVLETQYF
TGTGCCAGCAGCTTCTCGGCGGGAGTATTAGAGACCCAGTACTTC
>TRBV2|TRBJ2-2|-|-
CASSERRNTGELFF
TGTGCCAGCAGTGAGAGGCGGAACACCGGGGAGCTGTTTTTT
>TRBV4-1|TRBJ1-2|-|-
CASSYDPTETYGYTF
TGCGCCAGCAGCTATGACCCCACAGAGACCTATGGCTACACCTTC
>TRBV6-5|TRBJ2-1|-|-
CASSYSKEANEQFF
TGTGCCAGCAGTTACTCGAAGGAGGCCAATGAGCAGTTCTTC
>TRBV4-1|TRBJ1-6|TRBD1|-
CASSQRDRSNSPLHF
TGCGCCAGCAGCCAACGGGACAGGAGTAATTCACCCCTCCACTTT
>TRBV30|TRBJ1-1|-|-
CAWSVNGGTEAFF
TGTGCCTGGAGTGTAAACGGGGGGACTGAAGCTTTCTTT
>TRBV6-1|TRBJ2-4|-|-
CASSESFLENIQYF
TGTGCCAGCAGTGAAAGTTTTTTGGAAAACATTCAGTACTTC
>TRBV2|TRBJ2-7|-|-
CASSVSTRPVPYEQYF
TGTGCCAGCAGTGTTTCGACTAGGCCAGTCCCCTACGAGCAGTACTTC
>TRBV23-1|TRBJ2-2|TRBD1|once
CASSQEDGQGLFTGELFF
TGCGCCAGCAGTCAGGAGGATGGACAGGGGTTATTCACCGGGGAGCTGTTTTTT
>TRBV27|TRBJ1-2|-|-
CASSLGLNYGYTF
TGTGCCAGCAGCCTGGGACTGAACTATGGCTACACCTTC
>TRBV19|TRBJ1-2|-|-
CASSITGAGGYTF
TGTGCCAGTAGTATCACGGGGGCGGGAGGCTACACCTTC
>TRBV7-9|TRBJ2-1|TRBD2|-
CASSLGIAGNYEQFF
TGTGCCAGCAGCTTAGGGATAGCGGGGAACTATGAGCAGTTCTTC
>TRBV9|TRBJ2-7|-|-
CASSVGGRDEQYF
TGTGCCAGCAGCGTCGGCGGAAGGGACGAGCAGTACTTC
>TRBV6-5|TRBJ2-3|-|-
CASSYTGTDTQYF
TGTGCCAGCAGTTACACAGGGACAGATACGCAGTATTTT
>TRBV19|TRBJ2-3|TRBD2|once
CASNLAGPGADTQYF
TGTGCCAGTAACCTAGCGGGGCCCGGGGCAGATACGCAGTATTTT
>TRBV15|TRBJ2-3|-|-
CATSPGFALGGFTDTQYF
TGTGCCACCAGCCCCGGTTTTGCTCTCGGGGGCTTCACAGATACGCAGTATTTT
>TRBV5-1|TRBJ1-2|TRBD1|few
CASSFDRDYGYTF
TGCGCCAGCAGCTTCGACAGGGACTATGGCTACACCTTC
>TRBV13|TRBJ2-7|-|-
CASSLGESSYEQYF
TGTGCCAGCAGCCTGGGGGAGAGCTCCTACGAGCAGTACTTC
>TRBV9|TRBJ1-1|-|-
CASSVVGWSTEAFF
TGTGCCAGCAGCGTAGTGGGCTGGAGCACTGAAGCTTTCTTT
>TRBV7-6|TRBJ2-7|-|-
CASSLASSYEQYF
TGTGCCAGCAGCTTAGCTAGCTCCTACGAGCAGTACTTC
>TRBV5-6|TRBJ1-4|-|-
CASSLQQGKLNEKLFF
TGTGCCAGCAGCTTGCAACAGGGAAAGTTGAATGAAAAACTGTTTTTT
>TRBV5-6|TRBJ2-7|-|-
CASSLAGEQYF
TGTGCCAGCAGCTTGGCGGGTGAGCAGTACTTC
>TRBV30|TRBJ2-2|TRBD1|-
CAWGQGACGELFF
TGTGCCTGGGGACAGGGGGCTTGCGGGGAGCTGTTTTTT
>TRBV7-9|TRBJ2-5|-|once
CASSITMGPAETQYF
TGTGCCAGCAGCATAACGATGGGGCCGGCAGAGACCCAGTACTTC
>TRBV5-6|TRBJ2-7|-|-
CASSLSSSYEQYF
TGTGCCAGCAGCTTGAGCTCATCCTACGAGCAGTACTTC
>TRBV5-8|TRBJ1-6|-|-
CASSRGGVIHF
TGTGCCAGCAGCCGGGGGGGTGTTATCCACTTT
>TRBV10-1|TRBJ2-3|TRBD2|-
CASSERTSGRPNTDTQYF
TGCGCCAGCAGTGAGAGGACTAGCGGGCGACCGAACACAGATACGCAGTATTTT
>TRBV7-9|TRBJ2-3|-|-
CASSSPHLDTQYF
TGTGCCAGCAGCTCGCCACACCTAGATACGCAGTATTTT
>TRBV5-8|TRBJ2-1|-|-
CASSYTSSGEQFF
TGTGCCAGCAGCTACACTAGCTCCGGTGAGCAGTTCTTC
>TRBV10-3|TRBJ1-2|-|-
CATYSEGSNYGYTF
TGTGCCACATACTCTGAGGGATCGAACTATGGCTACACCTTC
>TRBV2|TRBJ2-2|-|-
CASQFSGTGELFF
TGTGCCAGCCAATTTTCAGGGACCGGGGAGCTGTTTTTT
>TRBV27|TRBJ2-7|TRBD2|-
CASSAGVPASEQYF
TGTGCCAGCAGTGCGGGGGTTCCAGCCAGCGAGCAGTACTTC
>TRBV4-1|TRBJ2-7|-|-
CASSQPAGGEQYF
TGCGCCAGCAGCCAACCCGCCGGGGGCGAGCAGTACTTC
>TRBV27|TRBJ2-7|-|-
CASSSGEWYF
TGTGCCAGCAGTTCGGGAGAATGGTACTTC
>TRBV19|TRBJ2-1|-|-
CASSIDLELGYYNEQFF
TGTGCCAGTAGTATAGATTTAGAACTAGGGTACTACAATGAGCAGTTCTTC
>TRBV6-5|TRBJ2-7|TRBD1|-
CASSRGTDYEQYF
TGTGCCAGCAGTAGAGGGACAGACTACGAGCAGTACTTC
>TRBV27|TRBJ2-1|TRBD2|-
CASSREADYNEQFF
TGTGCCAGCAGCCGGGAGGCCGACTACAATGAGCAGTTCTTC